The 19 T cell receptor beta chains below come from one sample, sequenced in a study of T-cell reconstitution after alpha-beta-depleted transplantation in children. Preparation of the TCRbeta library used unique molecular identifiers. TCRdb used MiXCR to reprocess the PCR reads, holding one entry per CDR3 protein. The repertoire has 350,000 to 400,000 distinct CDR3 sequences, roughly 13% of them found once; the top ten carry about 4%. The input for sequencing was PBMCs, taken from the stem cell graft. The receptors come from a human donor who donated a stem cell graft to a child with Fanconi anemia.

This chain links TRBV5-1 with TRBJ2-1; TRBD1 matches at 9 bases. Germline CDR1 SGHRS, CDR2 YFSETQ. V was pared by 6 bases and J by 5 bases, with 15 bases of the junction left unmatched. This CDR3 region has 17 residues. The CDR3 DNA sequence: TGCGCCAGCACCTTATGGGCCTCCGGGACAGGGAACAATGAGCAGTTCTTC. Translating it yields CASTLWASGTGNNEQFF.

This clonotype has ten or more counts. The rearrangement joins TRBV20-1 to TRBJ1-1, with D perhaps TRBD1 (5 bases). The CDR3 has 13 amino acids. Between the trimmed V and J ends, which lost 2 bases and 4 bases, there was a span of 11 bases. Looked up from germline, CDR1 is DFQATT and CDR2 is SNEGSKA (reference sequence). The CDR3 spells CSARRQGGTEAFF. In DNA form, the CDR3 reads TGCAGTGCTAGACGCCAGGGAGGCACTGAAGCTTTCTTT.

V and J are TRBV27 and TRBJ1-1; no definite D call. The CDR3 is 13 residues long. Trimming took off 2 bases at V and 7 bases at J, with 11 bases between the two ends. Per germline, CDR1 MNHEY and CDR2 SMNVEV (reference sequence). The CDR3 loop reads CASSLNPYHEAFF. Written as DNA, the CDR3 is TGTGCCAGCAGTTTAAACCCGTATCATGAAGCTTTCTTT.

This clonotype was observed many times. This chain links TRBV5-1 with TRBJ1-1; D is uncertain. Germline CDR1 is SGHRS and CDR2 is YFSETQ. V dropped 6 bases and J dropped 3 bases, with 12 bases sitting between them. This CDR3 is built from 13 residues. Here the CDR3 reads CASTLDRDTEAFF. In DNA form, the CDR3 reads TGCGCCAGCACCCTCGATAGGGACACTGAAGCTTTCTTT.

This clonotype has a count of ten or more. The chain has TRBV24-1 and TRBJ2-2; D perhaps matches TRBD1 (6 bases). The germline V gene encodes CDR1 KGHDR and CDR2 SFDVKD. The CDR3 loop spans 15 amino acids. The V end lost 4 bases, the J end lost 6 bases, and 14 bases lay between the germline ends. The CDR3 nucleotides read TGTGCCACCAGTGACCCTACAGGGCTTTCCGGGGAGCTGTTTTTT. It codes for CATSDPTGLSGELFF.

The sample holds many counts of this clonotype. The chain has TRBV7-8 and TRBJ2-7; a possible D gene is TRBD1 (5 bases). Trimming left V 4 bases short and J 2 bases short, with 12 bases between. Per germline, CDR1 SGHVS and CDR2 FQNEAQ. This CDR3 has 14 amino acids. The CDR3 is CASSSARATYEQYV. CDR3 bases: TGTGCCAGCAGCTCGGCCAGGGCTACCTACGAGCAGTACGTC.

This clonotype was picked up a small number of times. The gene calls are TRBV7-8 and TRBJ1-5; no clear D. The germline CDR1 and CDR2 sequences are SGHVS and FQNEAQ. This CDR3 comprises 15 residues. Trimming took off 0 bases at V and 0 bases at J, with 6 bases between the two ends. CDR3 amino acids: CASSLATYSNQPQHF. The CDR3 region has the DNA TGTGCCAGCAGCTTAGCGACGTATAGCAATCAGCCCCAGCATTTT.

This chain links TRBV5-5 with TRBJ2-5; D call uncertain. V lost 0 bases, J lost 2 bases, and 14 bases lay in between. Germline V gives CDR1 SGHKS, CDR2 YYEKEE (reference sequence). CDR3 length: 16 residues. CDR3 sequence: CASSLGIDSIQETQYF. The CDR3 bases are TGTGCCAGCAGCTTGGGGATCGACTCCATTCAAGAGACCCAGTACTTC.

In its sample, this clonotype was seen many times. The genes are TRBV20-1 and TRBJ2-3; TRBD2 aligns across 8 bases. Germline lookup yields CDR1 DFQATT and CDR2 SNEGSKA (reference sequence). The CDR3 runs to 14 residues. V lost 6 bases to trimming and J lost 5 bases; unmatched junction nucleotides: 10. The CDR3 is CSAAPGGPEDTQYF. The DNA of the CDR3 is TGCAGTGCCGCGCCGGGGGGGCCGGAAGATACGCAGTATTTT.

In its sample, this clonotype was seen many times. V gene TRBV11-1 combines with J gene TRBJ1-3; a weak D match, TRBD1 (5 bases). V shed 3 bases and J shed 3 bases, with 12 bases lying between them. Looked up from germline, CDR1 is SGHAT and CDR2 is FQDESV (reference sequence). CDR3 length: 15 amino acids. The CDR3: CASSLEPGLGNTIYF. The CDR3 bases are TGTGCCAGCAGCTTGGAGCCGGGACTTGGAAACACCATATATTTT.

This clonotype showed up just a few times. The chain employs TRBV4-2 and TRBJ1-3, with D possibly matching TRBD1 (5 bases). With 3 bases removed from V and 4 bases from J, the gap between germline ends came to 16 bases. CDR1 LGHNA and CDR2 YNFKEQ come from the germline V gene. CDR3 size: 16 residues. CDR3 residues: CASSQYSEGPGNTIYF. CDR3 DNA: TGTGCCAGCAGCCAGTATTCGGAGGGACCGGGAAACACCATATATTTT.

CDR3 bases: TGTGCCAGCAGCTCTGGTTTTCGGAACACCGGGGAGCTGTTTTTT. Its protein is CASSSGFRNTGELFF. The chain uses TRBV7-2 and TRBJ2-2; D is undetermined. Deletions cut 4 bases from V and 1 base from J, with 10 bases between. In germline, CDR1 is SGHTA, CDR2 FQGNSA. The CDR3 sequence is 15 residues long.

This chain connects TRBV12-3 or TRBV12-4 to TRBJ1-2, with 11 bases aligning to TRBD1. The trim removed 7 bases at V and 7 bases at J, leaving 5 bases unmatched. The CDR3 length is 13 residues. CDR3 nucleotide sequence: TGTGCCAGCAAGGACAGGGGGCTAGTTGGCTACACCTTC. Translation gives CASKDRGLVGYTF.

The table lists this clonotype with many counts. This chain connects TRBV9 to TRBJ1-1, with a possible D match to TRBD1 (6 bases). CDR3 length: 13 residues. V was shortened by 4 bases and J by 3 bases, with 10 bases between the two germline ends. Germline V gene lookup returns CDR1 SGDLS and CDR2 YYNGEE. CDR3 loop: CASSRKGDTEAFF. CDR3 sequence (DNA): TGTGCCAGCAGCAGAAAGGGGGACACTGAAGCTTTCTTT. Full variable domain (missing parts from reference TRBV9 and TRBJ1-1): DSGVTQTPKHLITATGQRVTLRCSPRSGDLSVYWYQQSLDQGLQFLIQYYNGEERAKGNILERFSAQQFPDLHSELNLSSLELGDSALYFCASSRKGDTEAFFGQGTRLTVV.

As concerns this clonotype: This clone may be a read error of a much larger clone one base away. The V and J genes are TRBV5-6 and TRBJ1-3, with D maybe TRBD1 (5 bases). This CDR3 has 13 residues. Germline CDR1 is SGHDT and CDR2 is YYEEEE. The CDR3: CASSPGTKDTICF. CDR3 DNA sequence: TGTGCCAGCAGCCCGGGGACGAAGGACACCATATGTTTT.

This clonotype was recorded many times. The chain recombines TRBV9 with TRBJ2-3; 14 bases line up with TRBD2. This CDR3 has 15 residues. J lost 5 bases, V lost 3 bases, and 2 bases had no gene match. CDR1 and CDR2 (germline): SGDLS, YYNGEE. CDR3 sequence (DNA): TGTGCCAGCAGCGGAGGGACTAGCGGGGGAGATACGCAGTATTTT. Its translation is CASSGGTSGGDTQYF.

This chain connects TRBV7-6 to TRBJ1-1; TRBD1 might be the D (6 bases). V gave up 4 bases and J gave up 2 bases, with 17 bases separating them. The germline V gene has CDR1 SGHVS and CDR2 FNYEAQ. This CDR3 spans 16 amino acids. Here the CDR3 DNA reads TGTGCCAGCAGCTACCAAGGGACAAGATTAAACACTGAAGCTTTCTTT. Amino acid sequence: CASSYQGTRLNTEAFF.

This clonotype occurred a few times. The V call is TRBV20-1, the J call TRBJ1-2; D is unresolved. Germline-derived CDR1 and CDR2 are DFQATT and SNEGSKA (reference sequence). The CDR3 runs 12 residues. The V end was cut by 7 bases, the J end by 2 bases, with 11 bases between. The CDR3 loop is CSGTQNNYGYTF. CDR3 coding DNA: TGCAGTGGGACGCAAAACAACTATGGCTACACCTTC.

This clonotype appeared a few times. The chain combines TRBV5-1 with TRBJ2-5; D unresolved. V was pared by 0 bases and J by 2 bases, with 8 bases between. The CDR3 is made up of 14 amino acids. CDR1 SGHRS and CDR2 YFSETQ come from the germline V gene. CDR3: CASSLDKSQETQYF. CDR3 bases: TGCGCCAGCAGCTTGGACAAGTCTCAAGAGACCCAGTACTTC.